This T cell receptor (beta chain) was retrieved from a study of vaccination effects on CD4 cells after COVID-19. Overall study: Post-vaccine draws lagged the second dose by a median of 72 days.

Only one count was recorded for this clone. Its specificity is unknown. Scientists isolated CD4+ T cells after an approximately ten-day culture period ended. Between March and December 2020, the person had a SARS-CoV-2 infection that PCR confirmed. Vaccination of participants consisted of two doses of either the BNT162b2 or mRNA-1273 vaccine. Sequencing was performed with immunoSEQ multiplex PCR; in TCRdb, only in-frame clones are kept and a portion is missing. The sample records about 50,000 clones, 74% being singletons. Notes on the study in general: The study, lacking early post-infection timepoints, had few convalescent patients.

V lost 4 bases, J lost 2 bases, and 2 bases stayed unmatched. CDR3 length: 15 residues. Germline V CDR1 and CDR2: SNHLY, FYNNEI. This material consisted of CD4+ T cells from PBMCs cultured without peptide, taken after COVID-19 vaccination. The chain combines TRBV2 with TRBJ2-3; TRBD2 matches 11 bases. The TCR originated in a human donor who had a prior SARS-CoV-2 infection. The CDR3 DNA reads TGTGCCAGCAGTGGACTAGCGGGGATCACAGATACGCAGTATTTT. Translation gives CASSGLAGITDTQYF.